This T cell receptor (beta chain) was obtained from a study of a mutant IDH1 vaccine in newly diagnosed glioma. This clone has just one count. Clones were sequenced by immunoSEQ multiplex PCR, and TCRdb holds only the in-frame ones, with some missing. The sample has tens of thousands of clones, around 83% seen once. Deletions cut 0 bases from V and 2 bases from J, with 10 bases between. CDR3 length: 14 residues. Germline V gene data show CDR1 as GTSNPN and CDR2 as SVGIG (reference sequence). As to time point: baseline, week 1 (first vaccination visit). The treatment was: pre-vaccination baseline after standard-of-care therapy.

The sample consisted of peripheral blood mononuclear cells (PBMCs), taken from a glioma patient treated with radiotherapy, temozolomide or both. The receptor was isolated from a man in his fifties or sixties with glioma. Some clones in this sample may be carry-over from other donors' samples. The genes are TRBV30 and TRBJ2-5; D may be TRBD2 (5 bases). This CDR3 is CAWSVSGVQETQYF. CDR3 DNA: TGTGCCTGGAGTGTAAGCGGAGTTCAAGAGACCCAGTACTTC.